These 22 T cell receptor beta chains originate from one sample sequenced in a study of T cells after yellow fever vaccination. TCRdb processed the 5' RACE reads anew with MiXCR; each CDR3 protein has one entry. The repertoire holds 500,000 to 650,000 distinct CDR3 sequences, with approximately 13% as singletons. This specimen was PBMCs, taken on the day of the yellow fever booster vaccination. These receptors all stem from a man aged 25-45 years who received the YFV17D yellow fever vaccine.

About this clonotype itself: Because the CDR3's place on the DNA is in doubt, the DNA is left out and the CDR3 is given as listed by TCRdb. V gene TRBV25-1 combines with J gene TRBJ1-4; the table's D call, TRBD1, has no DNA check behind it. The CDR3 length equals 14 residues, ends included. Per germline, CDR1 MGHDK and CDR2 SYGVNS. CDR3 protein: CASSTSGSLEKLFF.

The chain joins TRBV4-3 to TRBJ2-1; D is ambiguous. The CDR3 is 17 amino acids. V was shortened by 0 bases and J by 0 bases, with 12 bases between the two germline ends. Germline CDR1 LGHNA, CDR2 YSLEER. The CDR3 DNA sequence: TGCGCCAGCAGCCAAGATCCGGCGGATAGCTCCTACAATGAGCAGTTCTTC. Its translation: CASSQDPADSSYNEQFF.

This clonotype was counted between two and nine times. The chain recombines TRBV6-6 with TRBJ2-1, with D possibly TRBD2 on 5 matching bases. The CDR3 loop spans 12 amino acids. The germline gives CDR1 MNHNY, CDR2 SVGAGI (reference sequence). Trimming left V 4 bases short and J 15 bases short, with 16 bases between. The CDR3 DNA is TGTGCCAGCAGTTCCCAAGCGGACGGGCTGTTCTTC. It yields the protein CASSSQADGLFF.

This clonotype turned up a few times. V usage is TRBV7-2 and J usage is TRBJ2-7, with no clear D. Looked up from germline, CDR1 is SGHTA and CDR2 is FQGNSA. Trimming stripped 5 bases from V and 1 base from J, with 9 bases between. The CDR3 runs to 13 residues. CDR3 sequence reads: CASSPQRSYEQYF. Here the CDR3 DNA reads TGTGCCAGCAGCCCCCAGAGGTCCTACGAGCAGTACTTC.

The V call is TRBV29-1, the J call TRBJ2-7; the D call may be TRBD1 or TRBD2 (6 bases each). Trimming cost V 4 bases and J 6 bases, with 13 bases left between them. This CDR3 spans 12 amino acids. CDR1 SQVTM and CDR2 ANQGSEA come from the germline V gene. CDR3 amino acids: CSVAGARGEQYF. The CDR3 bases are TGCAGCGTTGCGGGGGCAAGAGGCGAGCAGTACTTC.

The genes are TRBV19 and TRBJ1-2; perhaps TRBD1 as D (5 bases). The V end lost 10 bases, the J end lost 4 bases, and 16 bases lay between the germline ends. CDR3 length: 13 amino acids. CDR1 is LNHDA, CDR2 SQIVND, per germline (reference sequence). The CDR3 DNA is TGTGCCACGCATCAGGGCGCCGGCTATGGCTACACCTTC. Protein sequence: CATHQGAGYGYTF.

The chain uses TRBV5-6 and TRBJ2-2; a weak D match, TRBD2 (6 bases). The V gene lost 7 bases and the J gene lost 5 bases, with 18 bases spanning the gap. Per the germline V gene, CDR1 is SGHDT and CDR2 is YYEEEE. CDR3 size: 15 residues. The CDR3 bases are TGTGCCAGCGTCCGGTTGGCGGGAAGGACCGGGGAGCTGTTTTTT. As protein: CASVRLAGRTGELFF.

The chain carries TRBV3-1 and TRBJ2-2; 10 nucleotides line up with TRBD2. The CDR3 spans 16 residues. The germline V gene has CDR1 LGHDT and CDR2 YNNKEL (reference sequence). V shed 3 bases, J shed 2 bases, and the junction held 3 bases outside the gene matches. DNA of the CDR3: TGTGCCAGCAGCCAGGTACTAGCGGGAAACACCGGGGAGCTGTTTTTT. It yields the protein CASSQVLAGNTGELFF.

The V gene is TRBV7-2, the J gene TRBJ2-5; TRBD1 aligns across 8 bases. With V trimmed by 4 bases and J by 4 bases, 11 bases remained unmatched. Germline V gives CDR1 SGHTA, CDR2 FQGNSA. This CDR3 is built from 16 residues. CDR3: CASSWGRGQAIETQYF. DNA of the CDR3: TGTGCCAGCAGCTGGGGAAGGGGACAGGCGATAGAGACCCAGTACTTC.

In this sample, this clonotype turned up a few times. V is TRBV20-1 and J is TRBJ2-1; possible D gene TRBD2, 6 bases. The germline V and J ends were trimmed by 0 bases and 0 bases, with 15 bases remaining between them. This CDR3 has 17 amino acids. CDR1 is DFQATT, CDR2 SNEGSKA, per germline (reference sequence). CDR3 bases: TGCAGTGCTAGAGATGGAGGGGCCGAGACCTCCTACAATGAGCAGTTCTTC. This sequence encodes CSARDGGAETSYNEQFF.

V gene TRBV18 combines with J gene TRBJ1-5; D may be TRBD1 (5 bases). V was cut by 3 bases and J by 0 bases, with 12 bases left in between. Germline V gene sequence: CDR1 KGHSH, CDR2 LQKENI. This CDR3 region has 16 residues. CDR3 residues: CASSPMGVYSNQPQHF. In nucleotides, the CDR3 is TGTGCCAGCTCACCGATGGGGGTTTATAGCAATCAGCCCCAGCATTTT.

This clonotype came up a few times. This chain links TRBV15 with TRBJ2-5; 9 nucleotides match TRBD2. The germline V gene has CDR1 LNHNV and CDR2 YYDKDF (reference sequence). The J segment lost 3 bases and the V segment lost 2 bases, leaving 7 bases of the junction unmatched. This CDR3 contains 16 residues. The CDR3 sequence is CATSRSTTSGKETQYF. The CDR3 DNA reads as TGTGCCACCAGCAGATCGACGACTAGCGGTAAAGAGACCCAGTACTTC.

This chain uses TRBV20-1 with TRBJ1-4; possible D gene TRBD1, 5 bases. V lost 5 bases, J lost 7 bases, and 14 bases lay in between. This CDR3 is built from 13 residues. Germline V lookup: CDR1 DFQATT, CDR2 SNEGSKA (reference sequence). In DNA form, the CDR3 reads TGCAGTGCTGAGGGCAGGGCGGCTGAAAAACTGTTTTTT. Protein product: CSAEGRAAEKLFF.

The gene calls are TRBV1 and TRBJ2-3; the D call in the table, TRBD2, was not verified against the DNA. TRBV1 has pseudogene status. This CDR3 contains 13 residues. CDR3 sequence reads: CTSSRRDKDTQYF. The CDR3 DNA sequence: TGCACCAGCAGCCGGCGGGATAAAGATACGCAGTATTTT.

The chain has TRBV28 and TRBJ1-2, with D possibly matching TRBD1 (6 bases). V was clipped by 9 bases and J by 8 bases, with 19 bases between them. The CDR3 covers 13 residues. Germline-derived CDR1 and CDR2 are MDHEN and SYDVKM. The CDR3 is CASSRMDSWGYTF. The CDR3 region has the DNA TGTGCCAGTAGTCGCATGGACAGCTGGGGCTACACCTTC.

In this sample, this clonotype turned up a few times. V gene TRBV6-5 combines with J gene TRBJ2-5; TRBD1 is a possible D gene (5 bases). There are 14 residues in the CDR3. V was shortened by 0 bases and J by 5 bases, with 10 bases between the two germline ends. Germline V gene lookup returns CDR1 MNHEY and CDR2 SVGAGI. The CDR3 is CASSYSYRTETQYF. The CDR3 DNA reads TGTGCCAGCAGTTACTCGTACAGGACGGAGACCCAGTACTTC.

The V gene is TRBV6-1, the J gene TRBJ2-7; 10 bases are a match to TRBD1. CDR3 length equals 15 residues. V trimming: 6 bases; J trimming: 5 bases; junction bases outside the gene matches: 10. Germline V gives CDR1 MNHNS, CDR2 SASEGT. CDR3 amino acids: CASSLTGTGVNEQYF. CDR3 nucleotides: TGTGCCAGCAGCCTTACCGGGACAGGGGTCAACGAGCAGTACTTC.

The rearrangement links TRBV5-4 to TRBJ1-1; possible D gene TRBD1, 5 bases. With 2 bases removed from V and 1 base from J, the gap between germline ends came to 9 bases. This CDR3 spans 14 amino acids. Germline CDR1 reads SGHNT; CDR2 reads YYREEE (reference sequence). This CDR3 is CASSFGHQNTEAFF. DNA of the CDR3: TGTGCCAGCAGCTTCGGACACCAGAACACTGAAGCTTTCTTT. The variable domain in full, completed from reference TRBV5-4 and TRBJ1-1, reads ETGVTQSPTHLIKTRGQQVTLRCSSQSGHNTVSWYQQALGQGPQFIFQYYREEENGRGNFPPRFSGLQFPNYSSELNVNALELDDSALYLCASSFGHQNTEAFFGQGTRLTVV.

This clonotype showed up just a few times. The genes are TRBV6-2 or TRBV6-3 and TRBJ2-1, with 7 bases aligning to TRBD2. Germline V gene lookup returns CDR1 MNHEY and CDR2 SVGEGT. There are 13 residues in the CDR3. After removal of 10 bases from V and 0 bases from J, the junction contained 3 bases not matched to a gene. CDR3: CATGGSSYNEQFF. The CDR3 DNA reads as TGTGCCACGGGCGGGAGCTCCTACAATGAGCAGTTCTTC.

This clonotype was recorded a few times. The V call is TRBV2, the J call TRBJ2-3; unclear D gene. V lost 6 bases and J 9 bases, leaving 13 bases between the germline ends. Germline CDR1 reads SNHLY; CDR2 reads FYNNEI. The CDR3 covers 12 residues. The DNA of the CDR3 is TGTGCCAGCAGACCCGAACCCGTCACGCAGTATTTT. Translation: CASRPEPVTQYF.

The genes are TRBV2 and TRBJ2-3; D gene uncertain. Trimming took off 6 bases at V and 1 base at J, with 14 bases between the two ends. The length of the CDR3 is 15 residues. Looked up from germline, CDR1 is SNHLY and CDR2 is FYNNEI. CDR3 DNA sequence: TGTGCCAGCAGACAGCGTCCCTCTGGCACAGATACGCAGTATTTT. Translated: CASRQRPSGTDTQYF.

The chain joins TRBV11-2 to TRBJ2-7; no clear D gene. The germline gives CDR1 SGHAT, CDR2 FQNNGV. The CDR3 spans 15 residues. Trimming stripped 1 base from V and 2 bases from J, with 12 bases between. The CDR3 coding sequence is TGTGCCAGCAGCTTAGGGCTAGTCCCTACCTACGAGCAGTACTTC. As protein: CASSLGLVPTYEQYF.